This TCR beta chain was sequenced for a study of blood T cell repertoires in COVID-19. Trimming removed 6 bases at V and 1 base at J, with 12 bases between. CDR1 is KGHSH, CDR2 LQKENI, per germline. The CDR3 has 14 amino acids. In the authors' methods: Estimates of nucleated cell counts were drawn from the amplification of reference gene primers. The repertoire was sequenced with immunoSEQ multiplex PCR; TCRdb's copy has only in-frame clones and lacks some. Clonal size and the V and J genes are those of that table, whereas D and trimming came from the DNA. The table lists fewer than 110,000 clones, 75% to 95% of them singletons.

The specimen was peripheral blood. The chain joins TRBV18 to TRBJ1-1; D gene unclear. This TCR was recovered from a woman in her 30s with acute or convalescent COVID-19. CDR3 sequence reads: CASSSDGRNTEAFF. DNA of the CDR3: TGTGCCAGCTCGTCGGACGGGAGGAACACTGAAGCTTTCTTT.